These T cell receptor beta chains were read from a single sample in a study of cytomegalovirus exposure and HLA in healthy donors. The data were produced by immunoSEQ multiplex PCR, yet TCRdb's version contains in-frame clones alone and is incomplete. This sample yields approximately 130,000 clones, of which around 80% are seen a single time; roughly 2.5% belongs to the top ten. The specimen was PBMCs. All receptors derive from a man aged 50 to 59 in good health and CMV-seronegative. Both conserved end residues are part of each CDR3. Fields, in order: D gene, V gene, clone size, J gene, CDR3 protein, CDR3 DNA. A D gene is named only where the DNA matches it firmly. Clone size is shown for a subset of rows, as once, few, many or a class of expanded clone.

D gene: TRBD2
V gene: TRBV19
clone size: NA
J gene: TRBJ2-3
CDR3 protein: CASSARLAGVDTQYF
CDR3 DNA: TGTGCCAGTAGTGCCAGACTAGCGGGGGTAGATACGCAGTATTTT

D gene: NA
V gene: TRBV9
clone size: NA
J gene: TRBJ2-6
CDR3 protein: CASSGTSGGANVLTF
CDR3 DNA: TGTGCTAGCAGCGGTACTAGTGGTGGGGCCAACGTCCTGACTTTC

D gene: TRBD1
V gene: TRBV4-3
clone size: NA
J gene: TRBJ2-1
CDR3 protein: CASSQDDVATGALLNEQFF
CDR3 DNA: TGCGCCAGCAGCCAAGACGACGTGGCGACAGGGGCGCTTTTGAATGAGCAGTTCTTC

D gene: NA
V gene: TRBV6-1
clone size: NA
J gene: TRBJ1-1
CDR3 protein: CASSERYTEAFF
CDR3 DNA: TGTGCCAGCAGTGAACGGTACACTGAAGCTTTCTTT

D gene: NA
V gene: TRBV4-1
clone size: NA
J gene: TRBJ1-3
CDR3 protein: CASSQGGSAGNTIYF
CDR3 DNA: TGCGCCAGCAGCCAAGGAGGTAGTGCTGGAAACACCATATATTTT

D gene: TRBD1
V gene: TRBV27
clone size: NA
J gene: TRBJ1-1
CDR3 protein: CASRTGWTEAFF
CDR3 DNA: TGTGCCAGCCGGACAGGGTGGACTGAAGCTTTCTTT

D gene: NA
V gene: TRBV6-5
clone size: NA
J gene: TRBJ2-7
CDR3 protein: CASSAPGFHEQYF
CDR3 DNA: TGTGCCAGCAGTGCCCCCGGGTTCCACGAGCAGTACTTC

D gene: NA
V gene: TRBV30
clone size: once
J gene: TRBJ2-7
CDR3 protein: CAWSRRGTGVYEQYF
CDR3 DNA: TGTGCCTGGAGTCGACGGGGAACGGGGGTCTACGAGCAGTACTTC

D gene: TRBD2
V gene: TRBV2
clone size: few
J gene: TRBJ2-1
CDR3 protein: CASSAGDYRPNEQFF
CDR3 DNA: TGTGCCAGCAGTGCCGGGGACTACCGACCCAATGAGCAGTTCTTC

D gene: NA
V gene: TRBV4-3
clone size: NA
J gene: TRBJ2-2
CDR3 protein: CASTRTVLNTGELFF
CDR3 DNA: TGCGCCAGCACCAGGACAGTCCTAAACACCGGGGAGCTGTTTTTT

D gene: NA
V gene: TRBV5-6
clone size: NA
J gene: TRBJ1-1
CDR3 protein: CASSLDGTRAFF
CDR3 DNA: TGTGCCAGCAGCTTGGACGGTACTAGGGCTTTCTTT

D gene: TRBD1
V gene: TRBV19
clone size: NA
J gene: TRBJ1-4
CDR3 protein: CASSAGTGSEKLFF
CDR3 DNA: TGTGCCAGTAGTGCCGGGACAGGGAGTGAAAAACTGTTTTTT

D gene: NA
V gene: TRBV7-3
clone size: NA
J gene: TRBJ2-5
CDR3 protein: CASSLVGDTGETQYF
CDR3 DNA: TGTGCCAGCAGCTTAGTAGGAGACACGGGGGAGACCCAGTACTTC

D gene: NA
V gene: TRBV6-5
clone size: NA
J gene: TRBJ1-1
CDR3 protein: CASSTWGVEAFF
CDR3 DNA: TGTGCCAGCTCGACCTGGGGGGTTGAAGCTTTCTTT

D gene: NA
V gene: TRBV7-2
clone size: NA
J gene: TRBJ2-5
CDR3 protein: CASSPMGPGETQYF
CDR3 DNA: TGTGCCAGCAGCCCCATGGGGCCGGGAGAGACCCAGTACTTC

D gene: TRBD2
V gene: TRBV7-9
clone size: NA
J gene: TRBJ2-1
CDR3 protein: CASSPWGGRYNEQFF
CDR3 DNA: TGTGCCAGCAGCCCCTGGGGGGGGAGATACAATGAGCAGTTCTTC

D gene: NA
V gene: TRBV6-6
clone size: NA
J gene: TRBJ1-2
CDR3 protein: CASSYGGEEGGGYTF
CDR3 DNA: TGTGCCAGCAGTTACGGAGGGGAAGAGGGAGGTGGCTACACCTTC

D gene: NA
V gene: TRBV15
clone size: NA
J gene: TRBJ1-2
CDR3 protein: CATSSPGRRVNGYTF
CDR3 DNA: TGTGCCACCAGCAGCCCAGGCCGCAGGGTGAACGGCTACACCTTC

D gene: NA
V gene: TRBV19
clone size: once
J gene: TRBJ1-5
CDR3 protein: CASSIEPGQGPDQPQHF
CDR3 DNA: TGTGCCAGTAGTATAGAGCCGGGCCAGGGTCCAGATCAGCCCCAGCATTTT

D gene: TRBD1
V gene: TRBV4-2
clone size: NA
J gene: TRBJ1-5
CDR3 protein: CASSQDSGGGQPQHF
CDR3 DNA: TGTGCCAGCAGCCAAGATTCAGGGGGCGGTCAGCCCCAGCATTTT

D gene: NA
V gene: TRBV5-1
clone size: once
J gene: TRBJ2-6
CDR3 protein: CASSLFGGSGANVLTF
CDR3 DNA: TGCGCCAGCAGCCTTTTCGGCGGCTCTGGGGCCAACGTCCTGACTTTC

D gene: NA
V gene: TRBV6-1
clone size: NA
J gene: TRBJ1-2
CDR3 protein: CASKEQGALTGYTF
CDR3 DNA: TGTGCCAGCAAGGAACAGGGAGCCTTGACTGGCTACACCTTC

D gene: TRBD2
V gene: TRBV9
clone size: NA
J gene: TRBJ2-5
CDR3 protein: CASSPRTRVQETQYF
CDR3 DNA: TGTGCCAGCAGCCCCCGGACTAGAGTCCAAGAGACCCAGTACTTC

D gene: TRBD2
V gene: TRBV19
clone size: NA
J gene: TRBJ2-1
CDR3 protein: CASHSGGYNEQFF
CDR3 DNA: TGTGCCAGTCATAGCGGGGGCTACAATGAGCAGTTCTTC

D gene: TRBD2
V gene: TRBV5-4
clone size: once
J gene: TRBJ2-1
CDR3 protein: CASSLKTGGPDEQFF
CDR3 DNA: TGTGCCAGCAGCTTGAAAACGGGGGGGCCGGATGAGCAGTTCTTC

D gene: NA
V gene: TRBV27
clone size: NA
J gene: TRBJ2-3
CDR3 protein: CASSRWGDDTQYF
CDR3 DNA: TGTGCCAGCAGTCGATGGGGCGACGATACGCAGTATTTT

D gene: NA
V gene: TRBV27
clone size: NA
J gene: TRBJ1-1
CDR3 protein: CASSPWDSNTEAFF
CDR3 DNA: TGTGCCAGCAGTCCCTGGGACTCCAACACTGAAGCTTTCTTT

D gene: TRBD2
V gene: TRBV18
clone size: NA
J gene: TRBJ2-7
CDR3 protein: CASSPPGLAGTYEQYF
CDR3 DNA: TGTGCCAGCTCACCACCGGGACTAGCGGGGACCTACGAGCAGTACTTC

D gene: NA
V gene: TRBV12-5
clone size: NA
J gene: TRBJ2-5
CDR3 protein: CASGLGQGGWETQYF
CDR3 DNA: TGTGCTAGTGGTTTGGGACAGGGAGGTTGGGAGACCCAGTACTTC

D gene: TRBD2
V gene: TRBV5-5
clone size: NA
J gene: TRBJ2-3
CDR3 protein: CASSSSPTSGGTDTQYF
CDR3 DNA: TGTGCCAGCAGCTCTTCACCAACTAGCGGGGGGACAGATACGCAGTATTTT

D gene: NA
V gene: TRBV10-1
clone size: NA
J gene: TRBJ1-2
CDR3 protein: CASSPFTAYGYTF
CDR3 DNA: TGCGCCAGCAGCCCTTTTACCGCGTATGGCTACACCTTC

D gene: TRBD2
V gene: TRBV4-2
clone size: NA
J gene: TRBJ2-1
CDR3 protein: CASSQERAGGTGEQFF
CDR3 DNA: TGTGCCAGCAGCCAAGAAAGAGCGGGGGGTACCGGTGAGCAGTTCTTC

D gene: NA
V gene: TRBV6-4
clone size: NA
J gene: TRBJ2-1
CDR3 protein: CASSDSGDEQFF
CDR3 DNA: TGTGCCAGCAGTGACTCGGGAGATGAGCAGTTCTTC

D gene: TRBD1
V gene: TRBV10-3
clone size: NA
J gene: TRBJ1-2
CDR3 protein: CAISPRQGSYGYTF
CDR3 DNA: TGTGCCATCAGTCCTCGACAGGGGAGCTATGGCTACACCTTC

D gene: NA
V gene: TRBV6-6
clone size: NA
J gene: TRBJ1-1
CDR3 protein: CASSQTGPTEAFF
CDR3 DNA: TGTGCCAGCAGCCAAACAGGGCCCACTGAAGCTTTCTTT

D gene: TRBD2
V gene: TRBV4-3
clone size: NA
J gene: TRBJ2-3
CDR3 protein: CASSQEGLAGRTQYF
CDR3 DNA: TGCGCCAGCAGCCAAGAAGGACTAGCGGGGCGAACGCAGTATTTT

D gene: NA
V gene: TRBV5-1
clone size: NA
J gene: TRBJ2-3
CDR3 protein: CASSPGEDTQYF
CDR3 DNA: TGCGCCAGCAGCCCGGGGGAAGATACGCAGTATTTT

D gene: TRBD2
V gene: TRBV4-2
clone size: NA
J gene: TRBJ2-3
CDR3 protein: CASSPLPTSGGSTDTQYF
CDR3 DNA: TGTGCCAGCAGCCCACTACCGACTAGCGGGGGATCCACAGATACGCAGTATTTT

D gene: NA
V gene: TRBV13
clone size: once
J gene: TRBJ2-1
CDR3 protein: CASSPLPETTNEQFF
CDR3 DNA: TGTGCCAGCAGCCCCCTGCCCGAGACTACAAATGAGCAGTTCTTC

D gene: NA
V gene: TRBV5-8
clone size: NA
J gene: TRBJ2-5
CDR3 protein: CASSLAGGGGETQYF
CDR3 DNA: TGTGCCAGCAGCTTGGCCGGAGGGGGCGGGGAGACCCAGTACTTC

D gene: NA
V gene: TRBV6-1
clone size: NA
J gene: TRBJ2-2
CDR3 protein: CASTVATSSPGELFF
CDR3 DNA: TGTGCCAGCACCGTGGCGACTAGTTCCCCCGGGGAGCTGTTTTTT

D gene: TRBD1
V gene: TRBV18
clone size: NA
J gene: TRBJ2-3
CDR3 protein: CASSPYLLEGRGRDTQYF
CDR3 DNA: TGTGCCAGCTCACCGTATCTATTAGAAGGCAGGGGGAGAGATACGCAGTATTTT

D gene: TRBD1
V gene: TRBV15
clone size: NA
J gene: TRBJ1-1
CDR3 protein: CATSRDRGQVTNTEAFF
CDR3 DNA: TGTGCCACCAGCAGAGATCGGGGACAGGTCACGAACACTGAAGCTTTCTTT

D gene: NA
V gene: TRBV7-9
clone size: NA
J gene: TRBJ1-3
CDR3 protein: CASSLGGGRGNTIYF
CDR3 DNA: TGTGCCAGCAGCTTAGGAGGAGGAAGGGGAAACACCATATATTTT

D gene: TRBD2
V gene: TRBV5-1
clone size: NA
J gene: TRBJ2-3
CDR3 protein: CASTLTGTSGADTQYF
CDR3 DNA: TGCGCCAGCACGCTAACCGGGACTAGCGGCGCAGATACGCAGTATTTT

D gene: TRBD1
V gene: TRBV29-1
clone size: NA
J gene: TRBJ1-3
CDR3 protein: CSVAHGQAGNTIYF
CDR3 DNA: TGCAGCGTAGCCCATGGACAGGCTGGAAACACCATATATTTT

D gene: TRBD1
V gene: TRBV11-2
clone size: NA
J gene: TRBJ1-2
CDR3 protein: CASSSLGRTGRVGGYTF
CDR3 DNA: TGTGCCAGCAGCTCCCTGGGGAGGACAGGGAGGGTGGGCGGCTACACCTTC

D gene: TRBD2
V gene: TRBV2
clone size: NA
J gene: TRBJ2-1
CDR3 protein: CALERRGGYNEQFF
CDR3 DNA: TGTGCCCTCGAACGGCGGGGGGGGTACAATGAGCAGTTCTTC

D gene: NA
V gene: TRBV2
clone size: NA
J gene: TRBJ2-7
CDR3 protein: CASQLGSGVEQYF
CDR3 DNA: TGTGCCAGCCAGCTCGGGTCAGGGGTCGAGCAGTACTTC

D gene: NA
V gene: TRBV19
clone size: NA
J gene: TRBJ2-7
CDR3 protein: CASSIPGDSYEQYF
CDR3 DNA: TGTGCCAGTAGTATCCCAGGGGACTCCTACGAGCAGTACTTC

D gene: TRBD1
V gene: TRBV27
clone size: NA
J gene: TRBJ1-5
CDR3 protein: CASSPPRGQGVNQPQHF
CDR3 DNA: TGTGCCAGCAGTCCCCCTAGGGGGCAGGGGGTGAATCAGCCCCAGCATTTT

D gene: TRBD2
V gene: TRBV5-4
clone size: NA
J gene: TRBJ2-1
CDR3 protein: CASSAGGGRDNEQFF
CDR3 DNA: TGTGCCAGCAGCGCCGGGGGGGGGAGAGACAATGAGCAGTTCTTC

D gene: NA
V gene: TRBV7-3
clone size: NA
J gene: TRBJ2-7
CDR3 protein: CASSLTAGRDYEQYF
CDR3 DNA: TGTGCCAGCAGCTTAACAGCCGGACGGGACTACGAGCAGTACTTC

D gene: TRBD2
V gene: TRBV5-4
clone size: few
J gene: TRBJ2-7
CDR3 protein: CASSLAGTSYEQYF
CDR3 DNA: TGTGCCAGCAGCTTGGCCGGGACTAGTTACGAGCAGTACTTC

D gene: TRBD2
V gene: TRBV4-2
clone size: NA
J gene: TRBJ2-1
CDR3 protein: CASSQESGGTYNEQFF
CDR3 DNA: TGTGCCAGCAGCCAAGAGAGCGGGGGTACCTACAATGAGCAGTTCTTC